The sequence of this T cell receptor (beta chain) was determined in a study of regulatory T cells in long-lasting Graves disease. There are many counts of this clonotype. This CDR3 contains 15 residues. The germline V and J ends were trimmed by 0 bases and 11 bases, with 20 bases remaining between them. Germline V gene data show CDR1 as SGHKS and CDR2 as YYEKEE (reference sequence). iRepertoire HTBI primers and Arm-PCR of CDR3 regions built TCR beta libraries. TCRdb passed the multiplex PCR reads through MiXCR, listing each CDR3 protein once. The sample shows 450,000 or so distinct CDR3 sequences, around 21% of them seen only once. Sample time point: persistent/refractory GD, antithyroid drugs over 5 years with positive TRAb. PBMC-extracted RNA yielded the TCR library. As a group, patients came from one endocrinology department in Xi'an, China. Collection of peripheral blood (around 10 milliliters) was done using EDTA tubes.

The V and J genes are TRBV5-5 and TRBJ1-1; D is possibly TRBD1 (6 bases). Specimen: peripheral blood mononuclear cells (PBMCs), collected when the disease was refractory, from a patient treated with antithyroid drugs. The TCR sequence derives from a female donor with Graves disease. The CDR3 is CASSLEGGLTLAAFF. CDR3 DNA sequence: TGTGCCAGCAGCTTGGAAGGGGGACTCACACTGGCGGCTTTCTTT.